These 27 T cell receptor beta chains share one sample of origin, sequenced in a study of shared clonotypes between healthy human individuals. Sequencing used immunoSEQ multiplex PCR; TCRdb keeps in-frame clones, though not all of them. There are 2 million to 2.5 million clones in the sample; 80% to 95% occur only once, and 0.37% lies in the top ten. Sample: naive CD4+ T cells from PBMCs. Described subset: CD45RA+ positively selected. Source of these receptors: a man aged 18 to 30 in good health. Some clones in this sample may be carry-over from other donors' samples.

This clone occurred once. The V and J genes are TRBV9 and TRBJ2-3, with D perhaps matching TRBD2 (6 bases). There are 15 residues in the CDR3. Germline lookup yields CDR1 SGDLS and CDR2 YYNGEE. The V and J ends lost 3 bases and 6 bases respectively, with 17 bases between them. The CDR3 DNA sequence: TGTGCCAGCAGCGCGACTAGTGATGAGGGGGATACGCAGTATTTT. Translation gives CASSATSDEGDTQYF.

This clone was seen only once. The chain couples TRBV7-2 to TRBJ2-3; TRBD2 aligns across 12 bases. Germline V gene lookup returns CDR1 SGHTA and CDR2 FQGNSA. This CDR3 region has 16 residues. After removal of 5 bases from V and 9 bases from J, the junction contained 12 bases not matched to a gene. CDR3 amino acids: CASSPSGRGQLGTQYF. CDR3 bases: TGTGCCAGCAGCCCTAGCGGGAGGGGCCAACTGGGGACGCAGTATTTT.

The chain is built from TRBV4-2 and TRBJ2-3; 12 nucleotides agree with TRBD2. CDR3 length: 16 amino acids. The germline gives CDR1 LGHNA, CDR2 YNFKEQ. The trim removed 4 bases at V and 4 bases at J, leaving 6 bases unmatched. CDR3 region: CASSPQTSGRPDTQYF. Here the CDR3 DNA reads TGTGCCAGCAGCCCCCAGACTAGCGGGAGACCAGATACGCAGTATTTT.

Here the CDR3 reads CASRKGVEKLFF. The CDR3 nucleotides are TGTGCCAGCCGGAAGGGGGTGGAAAAACTGTTTTTT. The chain is built from TRBV2 and TRBJ1-4, with D maybe TRBD1 (6 bases). Trimming left V 8 bases short and J 8 bases short, with 12 bases between. From germline, CDR1 is SNHLY and CDR2 FYNNEI. The CDR3 length is 12 residues.

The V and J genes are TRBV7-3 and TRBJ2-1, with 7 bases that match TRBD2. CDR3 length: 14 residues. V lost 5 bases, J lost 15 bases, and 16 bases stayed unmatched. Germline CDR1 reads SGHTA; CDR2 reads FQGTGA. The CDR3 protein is CASSEPAGHKELFF. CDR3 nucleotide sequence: TGTGCCAGCAGCGAGCCAGCGGGGCACAAAGAATTGTTCTTC.

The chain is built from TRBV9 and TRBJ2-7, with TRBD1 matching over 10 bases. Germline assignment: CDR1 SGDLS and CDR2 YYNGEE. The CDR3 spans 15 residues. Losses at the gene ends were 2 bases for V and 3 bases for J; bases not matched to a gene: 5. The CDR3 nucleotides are TGTGCCAGCAGCGTCCAGGGACAGGGGTACTACGAGCAGTACTTC. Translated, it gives CASSVQGQGYYEQYF.

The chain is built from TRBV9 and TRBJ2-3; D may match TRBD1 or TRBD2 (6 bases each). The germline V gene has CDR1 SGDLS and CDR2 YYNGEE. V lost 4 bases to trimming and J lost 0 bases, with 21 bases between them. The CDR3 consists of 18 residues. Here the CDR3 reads CASSPGGTPHSSTDTQYF. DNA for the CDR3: TGTGCCAGCAGCCCGGGCGGGACACCGCACTCTAGCACAGATACGCAGTATTTT.

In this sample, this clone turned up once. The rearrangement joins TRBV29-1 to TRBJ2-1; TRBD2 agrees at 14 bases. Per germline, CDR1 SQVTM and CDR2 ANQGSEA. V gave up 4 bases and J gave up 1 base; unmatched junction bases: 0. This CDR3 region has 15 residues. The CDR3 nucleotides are TGCAGCGTTGGACTAGCGGGAGGGTCCTACAATGAGCAGTTCTTC. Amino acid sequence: CSVGLAGGSYNEQFF.

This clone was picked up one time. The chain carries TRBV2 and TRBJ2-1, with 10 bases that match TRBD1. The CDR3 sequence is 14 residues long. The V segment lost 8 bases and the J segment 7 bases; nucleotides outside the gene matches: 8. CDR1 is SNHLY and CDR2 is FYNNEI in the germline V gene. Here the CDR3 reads CASAGQGFMNEQFF. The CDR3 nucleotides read TGTGCCAGCGCGGGACAGGGGTTTATGAATGAGCAGTTCTTC.

In DNA form, the CDR3 reads TGCGCCAGCAGCACCCGGACAGAAGCCTACGAGCAGTACTTC. Encoded protein: CASSTRTEAYEQYF. This chain joins TRBV5-1 and TRBJ2-7; a possible D gene is TRBD1 (6 bases). V was shortened by 4 bases and J by 2 bases, with 13 bases between the two germline ends. Germline lookup yields CDR1 SGHRS and CDR2 YFSETQ. CDR3 length: 14 amino acids.

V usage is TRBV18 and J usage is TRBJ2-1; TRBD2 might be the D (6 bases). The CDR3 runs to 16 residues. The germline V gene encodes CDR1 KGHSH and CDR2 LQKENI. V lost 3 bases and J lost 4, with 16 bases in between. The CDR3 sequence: CASSPFDSGTYNEQFF. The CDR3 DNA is TGTGCCAGCTCACCCTTTGATAGCGGAACATACAATGAGCAGTTCTTC.

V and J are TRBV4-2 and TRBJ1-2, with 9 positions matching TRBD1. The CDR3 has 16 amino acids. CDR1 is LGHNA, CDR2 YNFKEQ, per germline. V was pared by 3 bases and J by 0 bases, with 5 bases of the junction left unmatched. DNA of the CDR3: TGTGCCAGCAGCCAGGACCGGACAGGGGCTAACTATGGCTACACCTTC. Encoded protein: CASSQDRTGANYGYTF.

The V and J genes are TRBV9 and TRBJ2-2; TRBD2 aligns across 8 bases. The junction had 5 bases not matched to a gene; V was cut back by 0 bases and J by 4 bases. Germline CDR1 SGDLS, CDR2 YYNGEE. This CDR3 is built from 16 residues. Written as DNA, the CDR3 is TGTGCCAGCAGCGTAGTTTCAGCGGGAGTCACCGGGGAGCTGTTTTTT. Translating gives CASSVVSAGVTGELFF.

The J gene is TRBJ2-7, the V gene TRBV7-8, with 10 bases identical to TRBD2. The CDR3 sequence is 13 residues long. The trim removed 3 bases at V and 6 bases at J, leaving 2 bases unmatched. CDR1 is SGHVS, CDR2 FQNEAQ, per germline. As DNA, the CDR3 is TGTGCCAGCAGCTTCCTAGCGGGAGTCGAGCAGTACTTC. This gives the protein CASSFLAGVEQYF.

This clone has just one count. The CDR3 DNA reads as TGTGCCAGCAGTGGACAGGGCCTGAACGAGCAGTACTTC. The encoded protein is CASSGQGLNEQYF. This chain joins TRBV6-1 and TRBJ2-7, with TRBD1 identical over 7 bases. The CDR3 sequence is 13 residues long. Germline CDR1 reads MNHNS; CDR2 reads SASEGT. Trimming at V came to 4 bases and at J to 5 bases, leaving 5 bases not matched to a gene.

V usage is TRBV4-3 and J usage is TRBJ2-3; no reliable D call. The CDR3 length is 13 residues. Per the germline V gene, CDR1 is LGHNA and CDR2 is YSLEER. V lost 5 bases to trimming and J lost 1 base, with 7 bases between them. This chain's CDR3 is CASSYMGTDTQYF. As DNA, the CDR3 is TGCGCCAGCAGCTATATGGGCACAGATACGCAGTATTTT.

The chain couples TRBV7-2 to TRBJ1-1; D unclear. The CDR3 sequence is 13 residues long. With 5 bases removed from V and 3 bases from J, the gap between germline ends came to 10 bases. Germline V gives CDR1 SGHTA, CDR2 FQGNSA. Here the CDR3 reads CASSLSRHTEAFF. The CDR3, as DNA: TGTGCCAGCAGCCTTTCGCGGCACACTGAAGCTTTCTTT.

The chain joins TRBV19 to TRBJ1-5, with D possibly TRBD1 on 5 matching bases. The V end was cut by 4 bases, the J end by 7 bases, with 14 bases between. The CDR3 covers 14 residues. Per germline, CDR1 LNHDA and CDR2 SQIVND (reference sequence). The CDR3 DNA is TGTGCCAGTAGTAAACAGGAGGGTTACCAGCCCCAGCATTTT. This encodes CASSKQEGYQPQHF. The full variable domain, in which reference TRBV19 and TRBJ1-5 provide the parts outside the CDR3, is DGGITQSPKYLFRKEGQNVTLSCEQNLNHDAMYWYRQDPGQGLRLIYYSQIVNDFQKGDIAEGYSVSREKKESFPLTVTSAQKNPTAFYLCASSKQEGYQPQHFGDGTRLSIL.

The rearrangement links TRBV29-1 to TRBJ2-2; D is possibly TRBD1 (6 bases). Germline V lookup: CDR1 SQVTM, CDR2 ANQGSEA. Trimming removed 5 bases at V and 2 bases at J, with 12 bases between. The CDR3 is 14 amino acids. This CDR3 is CSVRDRPNTGELFF. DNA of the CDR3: TGCAGCGTTAGAGACAGGCCAAACACCGGGGAGCTGTTTTTT.

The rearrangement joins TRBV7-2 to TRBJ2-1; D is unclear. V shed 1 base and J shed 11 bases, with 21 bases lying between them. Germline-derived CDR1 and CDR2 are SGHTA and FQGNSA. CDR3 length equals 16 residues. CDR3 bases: TGTGCCAGCAGCTTAGTCATTTTTGGCCAGAGAAGTAAGCAGTTCTTC. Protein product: CASSLVIFGQRSKQFF.

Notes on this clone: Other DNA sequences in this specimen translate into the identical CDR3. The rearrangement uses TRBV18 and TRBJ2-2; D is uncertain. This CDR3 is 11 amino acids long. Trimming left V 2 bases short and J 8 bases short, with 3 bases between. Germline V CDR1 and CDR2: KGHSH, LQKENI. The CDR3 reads CASSPAGELFF. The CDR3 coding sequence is TGTGCCAGCTCACCAGCGGGGGAGCTGTTTTTT.

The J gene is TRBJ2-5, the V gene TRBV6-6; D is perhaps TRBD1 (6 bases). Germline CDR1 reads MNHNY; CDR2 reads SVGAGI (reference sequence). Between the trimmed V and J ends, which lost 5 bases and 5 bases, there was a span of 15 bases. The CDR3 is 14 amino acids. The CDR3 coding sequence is TGTGCCAGCAGTCCCACAGGGATCGGCGAGACCCAGTACTTC. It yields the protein CASSPTGIGETQYF.

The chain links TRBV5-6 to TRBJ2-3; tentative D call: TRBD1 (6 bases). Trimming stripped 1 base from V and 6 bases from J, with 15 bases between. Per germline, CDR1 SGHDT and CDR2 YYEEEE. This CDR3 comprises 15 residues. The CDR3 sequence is CASSLFVQGLDTQYF. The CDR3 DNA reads TGTGCCAGCAGCTTGTTCGTTCAGGGGCTGGATACGCAGTATTTT.

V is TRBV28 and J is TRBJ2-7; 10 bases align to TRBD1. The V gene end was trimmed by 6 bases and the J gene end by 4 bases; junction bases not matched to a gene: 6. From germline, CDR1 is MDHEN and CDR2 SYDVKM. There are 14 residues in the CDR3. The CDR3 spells CASRTGTGEYEQYF. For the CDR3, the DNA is TGTGCCAGCAGAACCGGGACAGGGGAGTACGAGCAGTACTTC. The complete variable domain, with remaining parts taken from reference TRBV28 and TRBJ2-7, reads DVKVTQSSRYLVKRTGEKVFLECVQDMDHENMFWYRQDPGLGLRLIYFSYDVKMKEKGDIPEGYSVSREKKERFSLILESASTNQTSMYLCASRTGTGEYEQYFGPGTRLTVT.

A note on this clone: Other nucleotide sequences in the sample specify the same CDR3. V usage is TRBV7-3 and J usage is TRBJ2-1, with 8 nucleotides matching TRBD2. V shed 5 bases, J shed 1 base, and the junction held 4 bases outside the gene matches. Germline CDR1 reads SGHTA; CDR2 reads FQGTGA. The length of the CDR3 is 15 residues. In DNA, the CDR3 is TGTGCCAGCAGCCCTTCTAGCGGGTCCTACAATGAGCAGTTCTTC. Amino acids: CASSPSSGSYNEQFF.

DNA for the CDR3: TGTGCCAGCAGCTTAGTCGGGGCTCAGCCCCAGCATTTT. It encodes CASSLVGAQPQHF. The V and J genes are TRBV7-2 and TRBJ1-5, with TRBD1 as a possible D gene (5 bases). Germline V gene lookup returns CDR1 SGHTA and CDR2 FQGNSA. V lost 1 base to trimming and J lost 6 bases, with 7 bases between them. This CDR3 is built from 13 residues.

CDR3 sequence (DNA): TGTGCCAGCAGCTTGGACAGGACCTCTGGCTACACCTTC. Protein product: CASSLDRTSGYTF. The genes are TRBV5-4 and TRBJ1-2, with TRBD1 as a possible D gene (5 bases). Trimming stripped 0 bases from V and 7 bases from J, with 10 bases between. This CDR3 comprises 13 residues. Germline V lookup: CDR1 SGHNT, CDR2 YYREEE (reference sequence).